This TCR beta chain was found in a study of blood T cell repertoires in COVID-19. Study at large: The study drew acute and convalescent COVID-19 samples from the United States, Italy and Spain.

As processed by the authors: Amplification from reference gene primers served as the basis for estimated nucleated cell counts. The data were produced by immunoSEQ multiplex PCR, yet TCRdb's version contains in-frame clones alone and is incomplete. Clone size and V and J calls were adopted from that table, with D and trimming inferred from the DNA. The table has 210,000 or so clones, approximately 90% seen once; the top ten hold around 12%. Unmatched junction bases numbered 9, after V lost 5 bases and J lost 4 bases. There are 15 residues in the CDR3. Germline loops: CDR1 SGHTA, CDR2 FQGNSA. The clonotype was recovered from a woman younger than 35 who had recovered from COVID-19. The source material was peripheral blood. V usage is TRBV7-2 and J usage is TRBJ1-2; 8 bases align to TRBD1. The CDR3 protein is CASSGTGLGGYGYTF. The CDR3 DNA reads TGTGCCAGCAGCGGGACAGGACTGGGGGGCTATGGCTACACCTTC.